This T cell receptor (beta chain) appears in the sequencing data of a study of cytomegalovirus exposure and HLA in healthy donors. Germline CDR1 and CDR2: MDHEN and SYDVKM. Losses at the gene ends were 2 bases for V and 7 bases for J; bases not matched to a gene: 3. The CDR3 is made up of 15 amino acids. As concerns this clone: Its target is not known.

Researchers ran the PCR with 60 Vbeta and 13 Jbeta primers. Clones were read by immunoSEQ multiplex PCR, and TCRdb kept only the in-frame ones, dropping some. The sample carries roughly 130,000 clones, around 8.5% recorded once. Study observations and caveats: Earlier analysis yielded a pattern in which most TCR beta V segments were productive about 90% or about 30% of the time. Associated with cytomegalovirus, according to the listing, were 164 TCR beta chains. Presence/absence comparisons presumed near-even sequencing depth among donors. Researchers left out some V segments, among them TRBV6-2 and TRBV6-3, as indistinguishable.

The clonotype originates from a man aged 40-55 years in good health and CMV-seronegative. Sequencing was carried out using PBMCs. The gene calls are TRBV28 and TRBJ2-1, with 12 bases identical to TRBD1. The CDR3 reads CASSLGTGGKNEQFF. In nucleotides, the CDR3 is TGTGCCAGCAGTTTAGGGACAGGGGGCAAGAATGAGCAGTTCTTC.